These T cell receptor beta chains were read from a single sample in a study of blood T cell repertoires in COVID-19. Measured with immunoSEQ multiplex PCR; TCRdb has only the in-frame clones, and not every one. The data hold some 140,000 clones, with 70% to 85% observed a single time. Sequencing input: peripheral blood. These receptor sequences come from a man aged 55-75 years with COVID-19, enrolled during active disease. The CDR3 runs from the conserved cysteine through the conserved F or W. D genes are given only for firm matches. Only part of the rows carry a size: once, few, many, or a class if the clone is expanded.

clone_size: once; j_call: TRBJ2-7; d_call: TRBD2; v_call: TRBV4-2; cdr3_aa: CASSRSKAGGLSSYEQYF; cdr3_nt: TGTGCCAGCAGCCGCTCCAAAGCGGGGGGCCTGAGCTCCTACGAGCAGTACTTC
clone_size: NA; j_call: TRBJ2-3; d_call: NA; v_call: TRBV7-3; cdr3_aa: CASSRTGSTDTQYF; cdr3_nt: TGTGCCAGCAGCCGTACAGGGTCCACAGATACGCAGTATTTT
clone_size: NA; j_call: TRBJ1-5; d_call: NA; v_call: TRBV7-2; cdr3_aa: CASSLRQPGNQPQHF; cdr3_nt: TGTGCCAGCAGCTTAAGGCAGCCGGGAAACCAGCCCCAGCATTTT
clone_size: NA; j_call: TRBJ2-5; d_call: TRBD2; v_call: TRBV18; cdr3_aa: CASSSRLAGDQETQYF; cdr3_nt: TGTGCCAGCTCCTCACGACTAGCGGGGGACCAAGAGACCCAGTACTTC
clone_size: NA; j_call: TRBJ1-2; d_call: TRBD1; v_call: TRBV24-1; cdr3_aa: CATSDPTGFNYGYTF; cdr3_nt: TGTGCCACCAGTGATCCGACAGGGTTCAACTATGGCTACACCTTC
clone_size: NA; j_call: TRBJ2-5; d_call: TRBD1; v_call: TRBV2; cdr3_aa: CASSVQGGGETQYF; cdr3_nt: TGTGCCAGCAGTGTACAGGGGGGCGGAGAGACCCAGTACTTC
clone_size: NA; j_call: TRBJ1-2; d_call: NA; v_call: TRBV5-1; cdr3_aa: CASSRGDVDYGYTF; cdr3_nt: TGCGCCAGCAGCCGCGGGGACGTCGACTATGGCTACACCTTC
clone_size: NA; j_call: TRBJ1-1; d_call: NA; v_call: TRBV27; cdr3_aa: CASSWRGDTEAFF; cdr3_nt: TGTGCCAGCAGTTGGAGGGGAGACACTGAAGCTTTCTTT
clone_size: NA; j_call: TRBJ2-5; d_call: TRBD1; v_call: TRBV7-6; cdr3_aa: CASSLVHRGTQETQYF; cdr3_nt: TGTGCCAGCAGCTTAGTTCACAGGGGAACCCAAGAGACCCAGTACTTC
clone_size: few; j_call: TRBJ2-1; d_call: NA; v_call: TRBV11-1; cdr3_aa: CASSLVGWRYNEQFF; cdr3_nt: TGTGCCAGCAGCTTAGTGGGCTGGCGCTACAATGAGCAGTTCTTC
clone_size: NA; j_call: TRBJ1-1; d_call: NA; v_call: TRBV6-5; cdr3_aa: CASSNHRFNTEAFF; cdr3_nt: TGTGCCAGCAGCAACCACAGGTTTAACACTGAAGCTTTCTTT
clone_size: NA; j_call: TRBJ2-3; d_call: NA; v_call: TRBV12-3/TRBV12-4; cdr3_aa: CASSCPKCSQYF; cdr3_nt: TGTGCCAGCAGTTGTCCCAAATGTTCGCAGTATTTT
clone_size: NA; j_call: TRBJ1-4; d_call: NA; v_call: TRBV5-4; cdr3_aa: CASSLAEATNEKLFF; cdr3_nt: TGTGCCAGCAGCTTGGCAGAGGCAACTAATGAAAAACTGTTTTTT
clone_size: NA; j_call: TRBJ2-4; d_call: TRBD2; v_call: TRBV7-2; cdr3_aa: CASSQAGGTKNIQYF; cdr3_nt: TGTGCCAGCAGTCAAGCGGGAGGGACCAAAAACATTCAGTACTTC
clone_size: NA; j_call: TRBJ1-1; d_call: NA; v_call: TRBV6-5; cdr3_aa: CAGGWGRITEAFF; cdr3_nt: TGTGCCGGCGGGTGGGGGAGGATCACTGAAGCTTTCTTT
clone_size: NA; j_call: TRBJ1-1; d_call: NA; v_call: TRBV6-2/TRBV6-3; cdr3_aa: CASSDRTATSMNTEAFF; cdr3_nt: TGTGCCAGCAGCGATAGGACAGCCACTAGTATGAACACTGAAGCTTTCTTT